Listed here are 16 T cell receptor beta chains from one sample, sequenced in a study of graft-versus-host responses after intestinal transplantation. Using immunoSEQ multiplex PCR, the repertoire was profiled, and TCRdb retains in-frame clones only, with some absent. The sample lists about 90,000 clones, around 93% seen once, with 0.35% in the top ten. These receptors are not linked to any known antigen. Material: unstimulated CD4+ T cells sorted from spleen or lymph node cells, obtained before transplant. These receptors all stem from a human donor who was the organ donor for an intestinal transplant.

The rearrangement joins TRBV2 to TRBJ2-6; 14 bases agree with TRBD2. The junction had 8 bases not matched to a gene; V was cut back by 11 bases and J by 2 bases. CDR1 is SNHLY and CDR2 is FYNNEI in the germline V gene. The length of the CDR3 is 17 residues. For the CDR3, the DNA is TGTGCCGGGGGAAGGGGACTAGCGGGGGCTGGGGCCAACGTCCTGACTTTC. It is translated as CAGGRGLAGAGANVLTF.

The V gene is TRBV29-1, the J gene TRBJ1-2; 7 bases agree with TRBD1. This CDR3 has 13 amino acids. Germline CDR1 and CDR2: SQVTM and ANQGSEA. V trimming: 7 bases; J trimming: 3 bases; junction bases outside the gene matches: 8. DNA for the CDR3: TGCAGCGCCGGAACTCAGGGGGACTATGGCTACACCTTC. As protein: CSAGTQGDYGYTF.

The V call is TRBV27, the J call TRBJ2-5, with 11 bases that match TRBD2. CDR1 is MNHEY, CDR2 SMNVEV, per germline (reference sequence). The CDR3 spans 15 residues. V shed 3 bases and J 7 bases; nucleotides not matched to a gene: 7. The CDR3 bases are TGTGCCAGCAGTTTTACTAGCGGGAGTGCAGGGACCCAGTACTTC. As protein: CASSFTSGSAGTQYF.

V usage is TRBV5-1 and J usage is TRBJ2-3, with 14 bases matching TRBD2. J was trimmed by 0 bases and V by 4 bases; bases with no gene match: 7. This CDR3 has 18 amino acids. CDR1 and CDR2 (germline): SGHRS, YFSETQ. The CDR3 loop is CASSKRLAGGGSTDTQYF. The CDR3 nucleotides read TGCGCCAGCAGCAAAAGACTAGCGGGGGGGGGCAGCACAGATACGCAGTATTTT.

The chain combines TRBV7-9 with TRBJ1-1; 7 nucleotides match TRBD1. The CDR3 loop spans 14 amino acids. V was pared by 7 bases and J by 6 bases, with 11 bases of the junction left unmatched. Germline CDR1 is SEHNR and CDR2 is FQNEAQ (reference sequence). The chain's CDR3 is CASKTTGAGSEAFF. The CDR3 nucleotides read TGTGCCAGCAAAACTACAGGGGCGGGTTCTGAAGCTTTCTTT.

The chain carries TRBV7-2 and TRBJ2-4, with D unresolved. The CDR3 extends over 15 amino acids. Germline CDR1 and CDR2: SGHTA and FQGNSA. V lost 1 base and J lost 0, with 7 bases in between. CDR3 amino acids: CASSLDRIAKNIQYF. DNA for the CDR3: TGTGCCAGCAGCTTAGACAGAATAGCCAAAAACATTCAGTACTTC.

CDR3 sequence reads: CASSPRESETQYF. For the CDR3, the DNA is TGTGCCAGCAGTCCGAGGGAGTCGGAGACCCAGTACTTC. The V and J genes are TRBV28 and TRBJ2-5; D is possibly TRBD2 (5 bases). The CDR3 sequence is 13 residues long. The V gene's germline CDR1 is MDHEN and CDR2 SYDVKM. Deletions cut 5 bases from V and 5 bases from J, with 12 bases between.

This chain uses TRBV2 with TRBJ1-5; D might be TRBD1 (5 bases). Trimming pared 3 bases from V and 4 bases from J, leaving 13 bases between. Germline V gene lookup returns CDR1 SNHLY and CDR2 FYNNEI. The length of the CDR3 is 15 residues. CDR3 region: CASSDPPPGNQPQHF. Here the CDR3 DNA reads TGTGCCAGCAGTGATCCTCCACCAGGGAATCAGCCCCAGCATTTT. The whole variable domain, filled in from reference TRBV2 and TRBJ1-5, reads EPEVTQTPSHQVTQMGQEVILRCVPISNHLYFYWYRQILGQKVEFLVSFYNNEISEKSEIFDDQFSVERPDGSNFTLKIRSTKLEDSAMYFCASSDPPPGNQPQHFGDGTRLSIL.

A single count supports this clone. The CDR3 spells CASSYGQGQPQHF. The CDR3 nucleotides read TGTGCCAGCAGTTACGGGCAGGGTCAGCCCCAGCATTTT. This chain links TRBV6-6 with TRBJ1-5; D may be TRBD1 (5 bases). Germline assignment: CDR1 MNHNY and CDR2 SVGAGI (reference sequence). Between the trimmed V and J ends, which lost 2 bases and 6 bases, there was a span of 8 bases. CDR3 length: 13 residues.

V usage is TRBV29-1 and J usage is TRBJ2-3; 7 nucleotides agree with TRBD1. The germline V gene encodes CDR1 SQVTM and CDR2 ANQGSEA. The V segment lost 0 bases and the J segment 4 bases; nucleotides outside the gene matches: 10. CDR3 length equals 16 residues. The CDR3 region is CSVEDLDRVGSDTQYF. In DNA form, the CDR3 reads TGCAGCGTTGAAGATCTCGACAGGGTTGGCTCAGATACGCAGTATTTT.

The rearrangement joins TRBV4-1 to TRBJ2-1, with TRBD2 as a possible D gene (6 bases). Trimming cost V 0 bases and J 9 bases, with 21 bases left between them. The germline CDR1 and CDR2 sequences are MGHRA and YSYEKL. The length of the CDR3 is 17 residues. CDR3 sequence (DNA): TGCGCCAGCAGCCAAGAGCGGGTGGGCGGGAAGAGGGCTGAGCAGTTCTTC. Protein product: CASSQERVGGKRAEQFF.

This clone was recorded once. The V call is TRBV5-1, the J call TRBJ1-6; D possibly corresponds to TRBD1 (6 bases). V shed 4 bases and J shed 10 bases, with 15 bases lying between them. This CDR3 spans 14 amino acids. CDR1 is SGHRS, CDR2 YFSETQ, per germline. This chain's CDR3 is CASSRRDINSPLHF. As DNA, the CDR3 is TGCGCCAGCAGCCGCCGGGACATTAACTCACCCCTCCACTTT.

Only one count was recorded for this clone. The V gene is TRBV19, the J gene TRBJ2-1; D is ambiguous. The CDR3 has 11 residues. The V end lost 5 bases, the J end lost 9 bases, and 8 bases lay between the germline ends. Germline CDR1 and CDR2: LNHDA and SQIVND (reference sequence). The CDR3 loop reads CASSSPGEQFF. The DNA for the CDR3 is TGTGCCAGTAGTTCCCCAGGTGAGCAGTTCTTC.

The chain links TRBV7-9 to TRBJ2-6; the match to TRBD1 covers 8 bases. J gave up 6 bases and V 2 bases, and 9 bases lay outside the gene matches. Germline CDR1 and CDR2: SEHNR and FQNEAQ (reference sequence). The CDR3 covers 17 residues. The CDR3 loop is CASSLRDRSLKANVLTF. DNA for the CDR3: TGTGCCAGCAGCTTACGGGACAGGTCCTTGAAGGCCAACGTCCTGACTTTC.

This clone was picked up one time. The chain is built from TRBV28 and TRBJ1-2, with 8 bases matching TRBD1. J lost 8 bases, V lost 6 bases, and 8 bases had no gene match. The CDR3 runs 13 residues. Germline V gives CDR1 MDHEN, CDR2 SYDVKM. The DNA of the CDR3 is TGTGCCAGCAGCACGGACAGGGCTAGCGGCTACACCTTC. Amino acid sequence: CASSTDRASGYTF.

The gene calls are TRBV5-1 and TRBJ1-1, with TRBD1 matching 8 bases. With V trimmed by 1 base and J by 5 bases, 7 bases remained unmatched. CDR1 is SGHRS and CDR2 is YFSETQ in the germline V gene. The CDR3 is made up of 15 amino acids. CDR3 amino acids: CASSLYPGGSTEAFF. CDR3 coding DNA: TGCGCCAGCAGCTTGTATCCAGGGGGCTCGACTGAAGCTTTCTTT.